The 23 T cell receptor beta chains below all came from one sample that was sequenced in a study of blood T cell repertoires in COVID-19 (dated by TCRdb to 2018 to 2020). Receptors were amplified or captured by the immunoSEQ multiplex PCR assay. Here the immuneACCESS table is served through TCRdb, limited to in-frame sequences with V and J called. Missing clones are a known gap in these copies; in checked studies unresolved V genes cover under half, and the rest lacks a known reason. The sample has about 14,000 clones on record, 65% to 85% of them singletons. Roughly 32% of the sample goes to the ten largest clones. The sample taken for sequencing was peripheral blood. All receptors come from a man between 45 and 60 years old with active COVID-19.

By share, this clone ranks as medium-sized. The chain is built from TRBV27 and TRBJ2-1, with D perhaps TRBD2 (5 bases). Germline CDR1 reads MNHEY; CDR2 reads SMNVEV (reference sequence). The CDR3 contains 15 residues. The V and J ends lost 3 bases and 4 bases respectively, with 13 bases between them. In DNA, the CDR3 is TGTGCCAGCAGTTTCTCCGGGATGGAATACAATGAGCAGTTCTTC. It is translated as CASSFSGMEYNEQFF.

This chain uses TRBV14 with TRBJ2-3, with D possibly matching TRBD2 (6 bases). V shed 0 bases and J shed 6 bases, with 10 bases lying between them. The germline CDR1 and CDR2 sequences are SGHDN and FVKESK. The CDR3 length is 14 residues. The CDR3 protein is CASSQEGGGDTQYF. CDR3 bases: TGTGCCAGCAGCCAAGAGGGCGGAGGGGATACGCAGTATTTT.

The J gene is TRBJ2-7, the V gene TRBV9; 7 nucleotides agree with TRBD1. Germline V gene data show CDR1 as SGDLS and CDR2 as YYNGEE. This CDR3 is built from 15 residues. V dropped 0 bases and J dropped 2; count of bases not matched to a gene: 5. As DNA, the CDR3 is TGTGCCAGCAGCGTAGCTTCAGGGGGAACCTACGAGCAGTACTTC. This encodes CASSVASGGTYEQYF.

The V call is TRBV2, the J call TRBJ2-2; D may be TRBD1 (5 bases). CDR1 and CDR2 from the germline V gene are SNHLY and FYNNEI. The CDR3 spans 14 residues. Trimming cost V 11 bases and J 2 bases, with 15 bases left between them. CDR3 coding DNA: TGTGCCTGTCTCCGTGACAGAAACACCGGGGAGCTGTTTTTT. It codes for CACLRDRNTGELFF.

The chain links TRBV4-1 to TRBJ2-1; 7 bases are shared with TRBD2. Trimming took 10 bases from V and 8 from J; bases not matched to a gene: 14. The CDR3 contains 14 residues. In germline, CDR1 is MGHRA, CDR2 YSYEKL. The CDR3 here is CATTLAGPDDEQFF. Written as DNA, the CDR3 is TGCGCCACTACTTTAGCGGGCCCGGACGATGAGCAGTTCTTC.

The V gene is TRBV11-2, the J gene TRBJ2-2, with TRBD1 identical over 8 bases. The V gene end was trimmed by 4 bases and the J gene end by 5 bases; junction bases not matched to a gene: 9. This CDR3 has 16 amino acids. Germline loops: CDR1 SGHAT, CDR2 FQNNGV. CDR3 sequence reads: CASSSSTGEGTGELFF. CDR3 bases: TGTGCCAGCAGCTCTTCGACAGGGGAAGGGACCGGGGAGCTGTTTTTT. Using reference TRBV11-2 and TRBJ2-2 for the parts outside the CDR3, the full variable domain is EAGVAQSPRYKIIEKRQSVAFWCNPISGHATLYWYQQILGQGPKLLIQFQNNGVVDDSQLPKDRFSAERLKGVDSTLKIQPAKLEDSAVYLCASSSSTGEGTGELFFGEGSRLTVL.

CDR3 in DNA: TGTGCCAGCAGCTTACAGGTCCGGTCCCACCCCGGCAATGAGCAGTTCTTC. Residues: CASSLQVRSHPGNEQFF. V gene TRBV7-8 combines with J gene TRBJ2-1, with no clear D. The CDR3 is made up of 17 amino acids. The V gene's germline CDR1 is SGHVS and CDR2 FQNEAQ. V lost 2 bases to trimming and J lost 6 bases, with 20 bases between them.

This clone was observed a single time. The rearrangement joins TRBV6-6 to TRBJ2-1, with D possibly being TRBD1 (5 bases). V was shortened by 2 bases and J by 2 bases, with 10 bases between the two germline ends. Germline V CDR1 and CDR2: MNHNY, SVGAGI (reference sequence). This CDR3 has 15 residues. As DNA, the CDR3 is TGTGCCAGCAGTTACAATGACAGCCCCTACAATGAGCAGTTCTTC. Protein product: CASSYNDSPYNEQFF.

V usage is TRBV5-1 and J usage is TRBJ1-1, with 7 bases that match TRBD1. CDR3 length equals 15 residues. With V trimmed by 6 bases and J by 1 base, 9 bases remained unmatched. Germline assignment: CDR1 SGHRS and CDR2 YFSETQ. In nucleotides, the CDR3 is TGCGCCAGCAAAGGACAGGAGAACCCGAACACTGAAGCTTTCTTT. Protein product: CASKGQENPNTEAFF.

The V call is TRBV19, the J call TRBJ1-5, with TRBD1 as a possible D gene (5 bases). The germline V gene encodes CDR1 LNHDA and CDR2 SQIVND (reference sequence). This CDR3 comprises 15 residues. V was shortened by 5 bases and J by 0 bases, with 11 bases between the two germline ends. The CDR3 loop is CASSLQGFSNQPQHF. CDR3 nucleotides: TGTGCCAGTAGTCTGCAGGGCTTTAGCAATCAGCCCCAGCATTTT.

This chain links TRBV27 with TRBJ1-1, with 8 nucleotides matching TRBD1. V dropped 6 bases and J dropped 5; count of bases not matched to a gene: 5. The CDR3 runs 13 residues. Germline-derived CDR1 and CDR2 are MNHEY and SMNVEV (reference sequence). The CDR3 DNA reads TGTGCCAGCAGGACAGGGGTGGGGACTGAAGCTTTCTTT. It encodes CASRTGVGTEAFF.

The chain is built from TRBV9 and TRBJ2-3; D possibly corresponds to TRBD1 (7 bases). The germline V gene has CDR1 SGDLS and CDR2 YYNGEE. The CDR3 has 15 amino acids. Trimming cost V 5 bases and J 0 bases, with 13 bases left between them. The CDR3: CASSKQGTSTDTQYF. Written as DNA, the CDR3 is TGTGCCAGCAGTAAACAGGGGACTAGCACAGATACGCAGTATTTT.

This rearrangement joins TRBV27 to TRBJ2-7, with 9 bases aligning to TRBD1. V shed 6 bases, J shed 2 bases, and the junction held 5 bases outside the gene matches. The CDR3 runs to 14 residues. Germline CDR1 MNHEY, CDR2 SMNVEV (reference sequence). The DNA for the CDR3 is TGTGCCAGCAGACTGGGACAGGGAACCTACGAGCAGTACTTC. Its protein is CASRLGQGTYEQYF.

The chain carries TRBV9 and TRBJ2-1; 7 positions match TRBD1. The CDR3 length is 15 residues. Germline CDR1 SGDLS, CDR2 YYNGEE. V lost 3 bases and J lost 0; bases outside the gene matches: 3. The CDR3 DNA reads TGTGCCAGCAGCGGTGACAGGGACTCCTACAATGAGCAGTTCTTC. This translates into CASSGDRDSYNEQFF.

This chain links TRBV19 with TRBJ2-7; the match to TRBD2 covers 10 bases. This CDR3 has 13 amino acids. Germline V gives CDR1 LNHDA, CDR2 SQIVND (reference sequence). V lost 8 bases, J lost 4 bases, and 5 bases stayed unmatched. CDR3 region: CASAGLADYEQYF. The DNA of the CDR3 is TGTGCCAGTGCTGGACTAGCGGATTACGAGCAGTACTTC.

The chain couples TRBV19 to TRBJ1-1; maybe TRBD1 (6 bases). Germline V gene lookup returns CDR1 LNHDA and CDR2 SQIVND (reference sequence). The V end was cut by 7 bases, the J end by 5 bases, with 17 bases between. The CDR3 spans 14 residues. The CDR3 DNA sequence: TGTGCCAGTATTGGGGGCTTACACGTAACTGAAGCTTTCTTT. It codes for CASIGGLHVTEAFF. The full variable domain, its missing parts supplied by reference TRBV19 and TRBJ1-1, is DGGITQSPKYLFRKEGQNVTLSCEQNLNHDAMYWYRQDPGQGLRLIYYSQIVNDFQKGDIAEGYSVSREKKESFPLTVTSAQKNPTAFYLCASIGGLHVTEAFFGQGTRLTVV.

This chain links TRBV5-1 with TRBJ2-5; unclear D gene. This CDR3 region has 14 residues. The germline V and J ends were trimmed by 0 bases and 2 bases, with 8 bases remaining between them. Germline CDR1 and CDR2: SGHRS and YFSETQ. CDR3 coding DNA: TGCGCCAGCAGCTTGGGAGCATTACAAGAGACCCAGTACTTC. It yields the protein CASSLGALQETQYF. Complete variable domain (other parts from reference TRBV5-1 and TRBJ2-5): KAGVTQTPRYLIKTRGQQVTLSCSPISGHRSVSWYQQTPGQGLQFLFEYFSETQRNKGNFPGRFSGRQFSNSRSEMNVSTLELGDSALYLCASSLGALQETQYFGPGTRLLVL.

The chain's CDR3 is CASSEWASGRGSEQFF. Written as DNA, the CDR3 is TGTGCCAGCAGTGAATGGGCTAGCGGGAGGGGGAGCGAGCAGTTCTTC. This rearrangement joins TRBV6-1 to TRBJ2-1, with TRBD2 matching 12 bases. V shed 2 bases and J 10 bases; nucleotides not matched to a gene: 9. The CDR3 has 16 amino acids. The germline V gene has CDR1 MNHNS and CDR2 SASEGT.

The sample holds one count of this clone. This chain connects TRBV2 to TRBJ1-4; the D is unclear. Per germline, CDR1 SNHLY and CDR2 FYNNEI. The CDR3 has 14 residues. The V gene lost 4 bases and the J gene lost 3 bases, with 9 bases spanning the gap. The CDR3 DNA is TGTGCCAGCAGTGGGTCTAGGTCTAATGAAAAACTGTTTTTT. This gives the protein CASSGSRSNEKLFF.

The chain employs TRBV6-6 and TRBJ2-3, with TRBD2 identical over 14 bases. The germline V gene encodes CDR1 MNHNY and CDR2 SVGAGI (reference sequence). The CDR3 loop spans 19 amino acids. The V gene end was trimmed by 5 bases and the J gene end by 3 bases; junction bases not matched to a gene: 13. CDR3 loop: CASSPGTSGSFRRTDTQYF. The CDR3 DNA follows: TGTGCCAGCAGTCCCGGGACTAGCGGGAGTTTTCGGCGGACAGATACGCAGTATTTT.

The V gene is TRBV18, the J gene TRBJ2-3; the match to TRBD2 covers 10 bases. V gave up 3 bases and J gave up 0 bases; unmatched junction bases: 9. Germline values: CDR1 KGHSH, CDR2 LQKENI. The CDR3 extends over 18 amino acids. The CDR3 DNA sequence: TGTGCCAGCTCACCTTTTACTAGCGGGACCATCAGCACAGATACGCAGTATTTT. Amino acids: CASSPFTSGTISTDTQYF.

CDR3 region: CASSQDLLAGEGDNEQFF. In nucleotides, the CDR3 is TGTGCCAGCAGCCAAGACTTACTAGCGGGAGAGGGTGACAATGAGCAGTTCTTC. V usage is TRBV14 and J usage is TRBJ2-1, with 11 bases lining up with TRBD2. Germline CDR1 and CDR2: SGHDN and FVKESK. With 0 bases clipped from V and 5 bases from J, the junction kept 9 bases outside the gene matches. The CDR3 sequence is 18 residues long.

The V gene is TRBV27, the J gene TRBJ2-1; 8 bases match TRBD2. The CDR3 loop spans 14 amino acids. From germline, CDR1 is MNHEY and CDR2 SMNVEV (reference sequence). J was trimmed by 1 base and V by 8 bases; bases with no gene match: 4. The CDR3 sequence is CASWVAGSYNEQFF. CDR3 in DNA: TGTGCCAGCTGGGTAGCGGGATCCTACAATGAGCAGTTCTTC.